The 4 T cell receptor beta chains below were found in one sample sequenced in a study of blood T cell repertoires in COVID-19. TCRdb's table, derived via immunoSEQ multiplex PCR, lists solely in-frame clones and lacks some. The table lists approximately 140,000 clones, 87% of them singletons. The sequenced sample was PBMCs or T cells enriched from blood (not recorded which). Source of these receptors: a woman in her forties who had been exposed to COVID-19.

This clone was counted a single time. This chain joins TRBV6-6 and TRBJ2-1, with 7 bases aligning to TRBD1. Germline V gives CDR1 MNHNY, CDR2 SVGAGI (reference sequence). The CDR3 has 13 amino acids. J was trimmed by 15 bases and V by 2 bases; bases with no gene match: 10. The CDR3 DNA follows: TGTGCCAGCAGTTACCCAAAAGACAGGGATCGGTTCTTC. Translated, it gives CASSYPKDRDRFF.

This clone was observed a single time. CDR3 coding DNA: TGTGCCAGCAGTCCAGGGTCAACGGAGTTCTTC. This encodes CASSPGSTEFF. The genes are TRBV2 and TRBJ2-1, with D maybe TRBD1 (5 bases). Germline V gene sequence: CDR1 SNHLY, CDR2 FYNNEI. The CDR3 loop spans 11 amino acids. V was shortened by 5 bases and J by 14 bases, with 13 bases between the two germline ends.

The V gene is TRBV28, the J gene TRBJ1-5; the D is unclear. CDR1 is MDHEN, CDR2 SYDVKM, per germline. V was clipped by 5 bases and J by 0 bases, with 14 bases between them. This CDR3 comprises 16 residues. The CDR3 DNA reads as TGTGCCAGCAGTACCCGCGGAGGGTATAGCAATCAGCCCCAGCATTTT. Amino acids: CASSTRGGYSNQPQHF.

The chain links TRBV4-3 to TRBJ2-1; D may be TRBD2 (5 bases). V was cut by 4 bases and J by 12 bases, with 19 bases left in between. Germline loops: CDR1 LGHNA, CDR2 YSLEER. CDR3 length equals 14 residues. The CDR3: CASSPRGSFSWQFF. The CDR3 region has the DNA TGCGCCAGCAGCCCCCGGGGAAGTTTTAGTTGGCAGTTCTTC.